One sample yielded the 17 T cell receptor beta chains listed below, sequenced in a study of beta chain features in type 1 diabetes. Isolated RNA was reverse transcribed in full, so expressed TCRB transcripts were sequenced. Here immunoSEQ multiplex PCR was the method, and the copy in TCRdb shows in-frame clones only, minus some. The table includes 350,000 to 450,000 clones, more than 13% detected once. The specimen sequenced was naive CD4+ T cells from blood. The receptors originated from a woman between 18 and 29 years old in good health.

The V gene is TRBV6-5, the J gene TRBJ2-3, with a possible D match to TRBD1 (6 bases). This CDR3 has 15 amino acids. The germline CDR1 and CDR2 sequences are MNHEY and SVGAGI. Trimming took off 6 bases at V and 1 base at J, with 14 bases between the two ends. The CDR3 loop reads CASSRQGSGTDTQYF. The CDR3 DNA reads as TGTGCCAGCAGCCGGCAGGGGTCCGGCACAGATACGCAGTATTTT.

In DNA, the CDR3 is TGTGCCAGCAGTTACGGTCCTAGCGGGATGGTAGAGACCCAGTACTTC. Amino acids: CASSYGPSGMVETQYF. The gene calls are TRBV28 and TRBJ2-5, with 9 bases lining up with TRBD2. Germline lookup yields CDR1 MDHEN and CDR2 SYDVKM. This CDR3 region has 16 residues. The V gene end was trimmed by 4 bases and the J gene end by 4 bases; junction bases not matched to a gene: 10.

The J gene is TRBJ1-1, the V gene TRBV29-1; possible D gene TRBD1, 5 bases. The CDR3 loop spans 12 amino acids. Germline loops: CDR1 SQVTM, CDR2 ANQGSEA. Between the trimmed V and J ends, which lost 7 bases and 3 bases, there was a span of 12 bases. The DNA of the CDR3 is TGCAGCGCAGGGCCGGGGGACACTGAAGCTTTCTTT. Its translation: CSAGPGDTEAFF.

This clone has only a few counts. The chain links TRBV2 to TRBJ2-5; 7 bases map to TRBD2. This CDR3 comprises 12 residues. The J segment lost 5 bases and the V segment lost 10 bases, leaving 7 bases of the junction unmatched. Germline CDR1 reads SNHLY; CDR2 reads FYNNEI. The DNA for the CDR3 is TGTGCCACCAGACGGGAGGCGGAGACCCAGTACTTC. Protein sequence: CATRREAETQYF.

The genes are TRBV29-1 and TRBJ2-7; 9 bases match TRBD2. V shed 0 bases and J 2 bases; nucleotides not matched to a gene: 5. Germline assignment: CDR1 SQVTM and CDR2 ANQGSEA. The CDR3 has 15 residues. CDR3 residues: CSVEEHLAGTYEQYF. For the CDR3, the DNA is TGCAGCGTTGAAGAACACCTAGCGGGAACCTACGAGCAGTACTTC.

This clone has a handful of counts. The chain links TRBV6-1 to TRBJ1-3; D ambiguous. The V and J ends lost 8 bases and 1 base respectively, with 12 bases between them. Germline V CDR1 and CDR2: MNHNS, SASEGT. There are 14 residues in the CDR3. The CDR3: CASDSGYSGNTIYF. The CDR3 bases are TGTGCCAGCGATAGCGGATATTCTGGAAACACCATATATTTT.

This sequence joins TRBV28 and TRBJ2-7; the match to TRBD2 covers 7 bases. From germline, CDR1 is MDHEN and CDR2 SYDVKM. The CDR3 extends over 17 amino acids. V dropped 3 bases and J dropped 2; count of bases not matched to a gene: 13. CDR3 DNA sequence: TGTGCCAGCAGTTTGGCTGGCGGGAGTGCCTATCCCTACGAGCAGTACTTC. Encoded protein: CASSLAGGSAYPYEQYF. The variable domain in full, completed from reference TRBV28 and TRBJ2-7, reads DVKVTQSSRYLVKRTGEKVFLECVQDMDHENMFWYRQDPGLGLRLIYFSYDVKMKEKGDIPEGYSVSREKKERFSLILESASTNQTSMYLCASSLAGGSAYPYEQYFGPGTRLTVT.

The chain employs TRBV30 and TRBJ2-1; 7 bases line up with TRBD2. The V gene end was trimmed by 0 bases and the J gene end by 4 bases; junction bases not matched to a gene: 12. This CDR3 is 17 amino acids long. Germline V CDR1 and CDR2: GTSNPN, SVGIG (reference sequence). Here the CDR3 reads CAWSVRGTSAFYNEQFF. CDR3 nucleotide sequence: TGTGCCTGGAGTGTACGAGGCACTAGCGCGTTTTACAATGAGCAGTTCTTC.

The CDR3 protein is CASSPWEVQRGNYEQYF. In DNA form, the CDR3 reads TGTGCCAGCTCACCATGGGAAGTCCAGCGGGGGAACTACGAGCAGTACTTC. J is TRBJ2-7 and V is TRBV18; 8 nucleotides line up with TRBD2. Germline trimming cut 2 bases from V and 3 bases from J; bases unmatched to any gene: 12. Germline V CDR1 and CDR2: KGHSH, LQKENI. The CDR3 runs to 17 residues.

Concerning this clone itself: Different DNA sequences within this sample yield the same CDR3. This chain uses TRBV18 with TRBJ2-7, with 7 positions matching TRBD1. Germline values: CDR1 KGHSH, CDR2 LQKENI. The V segment lost 2 bases and the J segment 0 bases; nucleotides outside the gene matches: 1. There are 14 residues in the CDR3. CDR3 DNA: TGTGCCAGCTCACCAGGGACAGACTCCTACGAGCAGTACTTC. This codes for CASSPGTDSYEQYF.

This clone was found a few times. The CDR3 spells CASSQLKAGAISGANVLTF. CDR3 in DNA: TGCGCCAGCAGCCAGCTAAAAGCGGGAGCCATCTCTGGGGCCAACGTCCTGACTTTC. The chain uses TRBV4-1 and TRBJ2-6, with TRBD2 matching over 8 bases. Trimming took 3 bases from V and 0 from J; bases not matched to a gene: 10. Germline lookup yields CDR1 MGHRA and CDR2 YSYEKL. CDR3 length: 19 amino acids.

The J gene is TRBJ2-1, the V gene TRBV2; 9 bases fit TRBD1. V was clipped by 3 bases and J by 8 bases; unmatched bases: 8. Germline V gives CDR1 SNHLY, CDR2 FYNNEI. The CDR3 totals 15 residues. The DNA of the CDR3 is TGTGCCAGCAGTGAGGGGGGGACAGGGAATCATGAGCAGTTCTTC. Translation gives CASSEGGTGNHEQFF.

J is TRBJ2-7 and V is TRBV5-6; D is undetermined. With 4 bases removed from V and 2 bases from J, the gap between germline ends came to 10 bases. CDR1 and CDR2 from the germline V gene are SGHDT and YYEEEE. The CDR3 is made up of 13 amino acids. Written as DNA, the CDR3 is TGTGCCAGCAGCCGCCCAGGAACCTACGAGCAGTACTTC. Amino acid sequence: CASSRPGTYEQYF.

In this sample, this clone turned up a few times. The chain has TRBV6-5 and TRBJ2-7, with TRBD2 matching over 8 bases. This CDR3 contains 15 residues. Per germline, CDR1 MNHEY and CDR2 SVGAGI. J was trimmed by 0 bases and V by 4 bases; bases with no gene match: 5. This CDR3 reads CASSSTGTSSYEQYF. The CDR3 DNA sequence: TGTGCCAGCAGTTCGACCGGGACTAGCTCCTACGAGCAGTACTTC.

This clone was counted between two and nine times. The rearrangement joins TRBV6-6 to TRBJ1-1, with D possibly TRBD1 on 5 matching bases. The V and J ends lost 2 bases and 1 base respectively, with 5 bases between them. This CDR3 spans 13 amino acids. Germline V gives CDR1 MNHNY, CDR2 SVGAGI (reference sequence). CDR3 nucleotides: TGTGCCAGCAGTTACAGGGGGAACACTGAAGCTTTCTTT. Translation gives CASSYRGNTEAFF.

This clone was recorded a few times. This chain joins TRBV9 and TRBJ2-5; no clear D. CDR1 and CDR2 from the germline V gene are SGDLS and YYNGEE. The CDR3 is made up of 14 amino acids. Between the trimmed V and J ends, which lost 0 bases and 3 bases, there was a span of 9 bases. In DNA form, the CDR3 reads TGTGCCAGCAGCGTAGGGCGCGGAAAAGAGACCCAGTACTTC. Protein sequence: CASSVGRGKETQYF.

The rearrangement joins TRBV15 to TRBJ1-2; TRBD1 is a possible D gene (5 bases). Trimming left V 0 bases short and J 7 bases short, with 15 bases between. This CDR3 region has 15 residues. The germline V gene has CDR1 LNHNV and CDR2 YYDKDF (reference sequence). CDR3 sequence reads: CATSRDRGSLSGYTF. The CDR3 bases are TGTGCCACCAGCAGAGATAGGGGATCCCTGAGTGGCTACACCTTC.